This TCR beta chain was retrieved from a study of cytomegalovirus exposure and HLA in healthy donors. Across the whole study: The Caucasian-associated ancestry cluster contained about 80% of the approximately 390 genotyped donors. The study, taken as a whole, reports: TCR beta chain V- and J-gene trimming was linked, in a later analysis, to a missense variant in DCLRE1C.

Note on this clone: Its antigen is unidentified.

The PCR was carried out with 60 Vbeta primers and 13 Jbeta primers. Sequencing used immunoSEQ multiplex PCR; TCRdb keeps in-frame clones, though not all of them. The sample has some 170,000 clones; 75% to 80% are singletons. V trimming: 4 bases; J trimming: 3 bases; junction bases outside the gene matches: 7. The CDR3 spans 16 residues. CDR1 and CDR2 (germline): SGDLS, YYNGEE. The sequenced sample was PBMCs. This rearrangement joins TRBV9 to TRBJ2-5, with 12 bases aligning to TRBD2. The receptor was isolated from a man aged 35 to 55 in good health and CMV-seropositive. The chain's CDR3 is CASSSTSGSWEETQYF. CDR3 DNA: TGTGCCAGCAGCTCGACTAGCGGGAGCTGGGAAGAGACCCAGTACTTC.